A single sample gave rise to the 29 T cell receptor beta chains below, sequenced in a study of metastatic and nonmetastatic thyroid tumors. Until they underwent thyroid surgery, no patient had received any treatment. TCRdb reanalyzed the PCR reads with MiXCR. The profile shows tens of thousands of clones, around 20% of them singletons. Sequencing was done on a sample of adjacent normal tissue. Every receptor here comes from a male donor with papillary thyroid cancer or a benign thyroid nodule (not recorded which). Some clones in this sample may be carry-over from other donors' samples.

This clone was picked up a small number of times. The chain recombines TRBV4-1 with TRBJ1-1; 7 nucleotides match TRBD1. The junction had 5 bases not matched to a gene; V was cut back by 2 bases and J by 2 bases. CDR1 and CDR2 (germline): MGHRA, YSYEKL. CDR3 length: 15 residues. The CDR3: CASSQPTGANTEAFF. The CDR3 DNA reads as TGCGCCAGCAGCCAACCAACAGGGGCCAACACTGAAGCTTTCTTT.

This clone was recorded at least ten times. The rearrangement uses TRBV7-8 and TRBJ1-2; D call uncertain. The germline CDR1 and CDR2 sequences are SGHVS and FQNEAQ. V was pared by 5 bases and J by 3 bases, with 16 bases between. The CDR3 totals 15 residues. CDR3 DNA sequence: TGTGCCAGCAGCCGTCAAGCGAATCCTTACTATGGCTACACCTTC. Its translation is CASSRQANPYYGYTF.

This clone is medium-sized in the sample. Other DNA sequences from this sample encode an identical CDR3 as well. CDR3 coding DNA: TGTGCCAGCAGTACCGCCGGACAGGGCCAGGGTCAGCCCCAGCATTTT. This sequence encodes CASSTAGQGQGQPQHF. The rearrangement joins TRBV12-3 or TRBV12-4 to TRBJ1-5, with 8 bases that match TRBD1. The junction had 12 bases not matched to a gene; V was cut back by 5 bases and J by 6 bases. This CDR3 contains 16 residues.

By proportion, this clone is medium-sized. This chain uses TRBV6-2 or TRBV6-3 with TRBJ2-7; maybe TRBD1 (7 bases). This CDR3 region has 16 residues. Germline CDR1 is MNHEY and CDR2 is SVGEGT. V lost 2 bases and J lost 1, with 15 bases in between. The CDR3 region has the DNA TGTGCCAGCAGTTACGGAGGGACAGCCAGATCCTACGAGCAGTACGTC. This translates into CASSYGGTARSYEQYV.

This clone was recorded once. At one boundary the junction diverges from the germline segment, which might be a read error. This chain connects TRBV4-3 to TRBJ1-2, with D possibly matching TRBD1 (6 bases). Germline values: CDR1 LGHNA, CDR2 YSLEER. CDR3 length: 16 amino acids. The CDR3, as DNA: TGCGCCACCAGCCAGGCAACAGGGCCCTTGTCTTATGGCTACACCTTC. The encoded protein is CATSQATGPLSYGYTF.

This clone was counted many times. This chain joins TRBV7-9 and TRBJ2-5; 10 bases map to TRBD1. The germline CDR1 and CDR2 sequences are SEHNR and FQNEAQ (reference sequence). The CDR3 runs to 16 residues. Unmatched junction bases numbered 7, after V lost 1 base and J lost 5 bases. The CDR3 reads CASSLDPGQGRETQYF. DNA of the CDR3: TGTGCCAGCAGCTTAGATCCGGGACAGGGGAGGGAGACCCAGTACTTC.

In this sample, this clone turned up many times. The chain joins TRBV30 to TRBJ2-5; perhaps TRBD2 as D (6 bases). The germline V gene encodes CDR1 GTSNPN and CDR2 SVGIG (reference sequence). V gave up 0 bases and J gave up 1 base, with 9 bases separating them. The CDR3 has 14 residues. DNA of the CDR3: TGTGCCTGGAGTGTGGCGGGATTCCAAGAGACCCAGTACTTC. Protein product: CAWSVAGFQETQYF. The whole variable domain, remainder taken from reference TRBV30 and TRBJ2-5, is SQTIHQWPATLVQPVGSPLSLECTVEGTSNPNLYWYRQAAGRGLQLLFYSVGIGQISSEVPQNLSASRPQDRQFILSSKKLLLSDSGFYLCAWSVAGFQETQYFGPGTRLLVL.

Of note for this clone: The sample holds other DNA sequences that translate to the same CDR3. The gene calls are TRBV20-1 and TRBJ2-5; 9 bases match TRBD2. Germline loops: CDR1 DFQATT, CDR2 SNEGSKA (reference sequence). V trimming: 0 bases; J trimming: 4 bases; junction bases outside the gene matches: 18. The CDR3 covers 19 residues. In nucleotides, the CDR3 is TGCAGTGCTAGAGATCAGGGTCTGGGCGGGAGGGCCGTGGGAGAGACCCAGTACTTC. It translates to CSARDQGLGGRAVGETQYF.

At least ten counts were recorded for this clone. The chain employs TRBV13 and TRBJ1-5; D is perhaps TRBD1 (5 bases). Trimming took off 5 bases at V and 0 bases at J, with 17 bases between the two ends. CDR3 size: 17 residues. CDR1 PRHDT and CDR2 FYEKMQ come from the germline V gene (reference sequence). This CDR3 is CASSHTGGRDSNQPQHF. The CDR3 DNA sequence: TGTGCCAGCAGCCATACAGGAGGCAGGGATAGCAATCAGCCCCAGCATTTT. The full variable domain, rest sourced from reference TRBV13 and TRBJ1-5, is AAGVIQSPRHLIKEKRETATLKCYPIPRHDTVYWYQQGPGQDPQFLISFYEKMQSDKGSIPDRFSAQQFSDYHSELNMSSLELGDSALYFCASSHTGGRDSNQPQHFGDGTRLSIL.

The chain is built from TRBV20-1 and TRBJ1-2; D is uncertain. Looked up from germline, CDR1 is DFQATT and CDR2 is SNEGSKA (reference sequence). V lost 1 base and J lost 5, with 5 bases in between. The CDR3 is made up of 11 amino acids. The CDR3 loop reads CSARVWYGYTF. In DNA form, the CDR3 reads TGCAGTGCTAGAGTTTGGTATGGCTACACCTTC.

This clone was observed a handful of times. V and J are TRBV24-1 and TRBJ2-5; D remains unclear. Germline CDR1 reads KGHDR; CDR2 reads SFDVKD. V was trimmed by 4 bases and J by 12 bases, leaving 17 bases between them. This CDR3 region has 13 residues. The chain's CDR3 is CATSEGSQRAEYF. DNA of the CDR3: TGTGCCACCAGTGAAGGCAGTCAGCGCGCCGAGTACTTC.

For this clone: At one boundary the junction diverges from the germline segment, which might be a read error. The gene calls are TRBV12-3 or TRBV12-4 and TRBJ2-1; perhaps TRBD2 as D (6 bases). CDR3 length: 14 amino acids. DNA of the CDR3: TGTGCCAACAGTAACAGCGGGTGGGCCAGTGAGCAGTTCTTC. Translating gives CANSNSGWASEQFF.

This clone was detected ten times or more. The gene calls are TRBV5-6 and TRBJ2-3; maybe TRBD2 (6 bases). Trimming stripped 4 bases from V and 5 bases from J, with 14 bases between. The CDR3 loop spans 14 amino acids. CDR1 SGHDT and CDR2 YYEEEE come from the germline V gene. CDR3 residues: CASSDTTAGDTQYF. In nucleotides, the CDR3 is TGTGCCAGCAGCGATACTACAGCGGGAGATACGCAGTATTTT.

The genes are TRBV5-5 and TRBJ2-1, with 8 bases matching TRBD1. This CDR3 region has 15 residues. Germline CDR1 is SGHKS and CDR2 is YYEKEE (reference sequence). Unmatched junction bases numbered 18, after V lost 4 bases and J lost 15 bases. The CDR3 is CASSGYGTGLVGRFF. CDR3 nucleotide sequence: TGTGCCAGCAGCGGATACGGGACAGGACTCGTCGGGCGGTTCTTC.

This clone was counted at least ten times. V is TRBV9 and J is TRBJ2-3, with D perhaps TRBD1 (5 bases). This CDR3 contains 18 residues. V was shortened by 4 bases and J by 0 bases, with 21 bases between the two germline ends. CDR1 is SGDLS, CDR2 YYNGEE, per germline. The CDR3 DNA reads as TGTGCCAGCAGCTCACCAAGGGTTGGGGCGGAAAGCACAGATACGCAGTATTTT. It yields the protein CASSSPRVGAESTDTQYF.

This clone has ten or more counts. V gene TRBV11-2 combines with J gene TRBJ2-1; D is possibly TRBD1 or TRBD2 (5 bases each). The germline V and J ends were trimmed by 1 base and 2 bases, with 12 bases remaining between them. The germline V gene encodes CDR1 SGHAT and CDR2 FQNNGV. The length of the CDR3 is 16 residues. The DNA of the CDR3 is TGTGCCAGCAGCTTAGTCTACCGGGGCACCTACAATGAGCAGTTCTTC. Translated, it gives CASSLVYRGTYNEQFF.

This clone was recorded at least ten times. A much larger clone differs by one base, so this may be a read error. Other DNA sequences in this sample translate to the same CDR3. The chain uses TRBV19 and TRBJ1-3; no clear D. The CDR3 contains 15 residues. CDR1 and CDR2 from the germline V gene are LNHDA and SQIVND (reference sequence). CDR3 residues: CASSIGTGSGNTIYF. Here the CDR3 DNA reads TGTGCCAGTAGTATAGGGACGGGCTCTGGAAACACCATATACTTT.

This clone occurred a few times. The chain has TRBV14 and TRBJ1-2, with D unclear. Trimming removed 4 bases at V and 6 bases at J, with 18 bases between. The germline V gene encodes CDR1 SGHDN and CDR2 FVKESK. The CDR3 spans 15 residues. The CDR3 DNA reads TGTGCCAGCAGCCCGCGCGGCTGGGGAGTCGATGGCTACACCTTC. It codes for CASSPRGWGVDGYTF.

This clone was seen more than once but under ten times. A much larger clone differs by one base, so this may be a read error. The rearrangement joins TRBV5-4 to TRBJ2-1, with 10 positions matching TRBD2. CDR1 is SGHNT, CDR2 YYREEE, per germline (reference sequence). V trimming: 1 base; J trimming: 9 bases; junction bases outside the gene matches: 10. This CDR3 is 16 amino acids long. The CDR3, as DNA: TGTGCCAGCAGCTTGTCCGCAGCGGGAGGGCCCCCTGAGCAGTTCTTC. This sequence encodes CASSLSAAGGPPEQFF.

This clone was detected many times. The CDR3 sequence: CATRGGEEVTYEQYF. CDR3 DNA sequence: TGTGCCACCCGGGGGGGGGAGGAGGTCACCTACGAGCAGTACTTC. The V and J genes are TRBV24-1 and TRBJ2-7, with 8 bases lining up with TRBD2. From germline, CDR1 is KGHDR and CDR2 SFDVKD. V dropped 9 bases and J dropped 2; count of bases not matched to a gene: 11. The CDR3 runs to 15 residues.

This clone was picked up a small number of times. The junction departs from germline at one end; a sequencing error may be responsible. The CDR3 coding sequence is TGTGCCACCAGCAGAGAAGGACTAGTGATGGGCAATGATCAGTTCTTC. It is translated as CATSREGLVMGNDQFF. The chain links TRBV15 to TRBJ2-1; 7 nucleotides agree with TRBD2. Germline CDR1 is LNHNV and CDR2 is YYDKDF (reference sequence). The CDR3 contains 16 residues.

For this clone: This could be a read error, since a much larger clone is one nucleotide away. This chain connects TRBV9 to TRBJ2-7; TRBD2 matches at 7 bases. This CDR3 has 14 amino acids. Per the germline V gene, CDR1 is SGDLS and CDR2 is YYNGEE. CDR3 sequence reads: CVNSTQAGTYEQYF. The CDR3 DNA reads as TGTGTCAACAGCACCCAAGCGGGGACCTACGAGCAGTACTTC. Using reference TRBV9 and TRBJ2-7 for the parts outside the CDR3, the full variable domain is DSGVTQTPKHLITATGQRVTLRCSPRSGDLSVYWYQQSLDQGLQFLIQYYNGEERAKGNILERFSAQQFPDLHSELNLSSLELGDSALYFCVNSTQAGTYEQYFGPGTRLTVT.

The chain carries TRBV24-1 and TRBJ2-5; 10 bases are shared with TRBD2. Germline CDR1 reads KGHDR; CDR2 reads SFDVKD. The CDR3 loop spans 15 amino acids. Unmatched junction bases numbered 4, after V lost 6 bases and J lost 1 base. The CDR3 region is CATSSQRGGQETQYF. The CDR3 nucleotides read TGTGCCACCAGTTCCCAGCGGGGGGGCCAAGAGACCCAGTACTTC.

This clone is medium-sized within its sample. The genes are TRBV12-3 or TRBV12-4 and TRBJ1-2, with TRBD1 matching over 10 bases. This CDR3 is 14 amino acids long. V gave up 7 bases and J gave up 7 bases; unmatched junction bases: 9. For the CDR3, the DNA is TGTGCCAGCACTATGACAGGGGGCGGGAGTGGCTACACCTTC. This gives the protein CASTMTGGGSGYTF.

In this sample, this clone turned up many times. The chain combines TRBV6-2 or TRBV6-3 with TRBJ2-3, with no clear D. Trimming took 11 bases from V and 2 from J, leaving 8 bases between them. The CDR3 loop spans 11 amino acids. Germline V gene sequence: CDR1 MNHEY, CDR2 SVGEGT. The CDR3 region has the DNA TGTGCCGTCCAAACCACAGATACGCAGTATTTT. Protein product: CAVQTTDTQYF.

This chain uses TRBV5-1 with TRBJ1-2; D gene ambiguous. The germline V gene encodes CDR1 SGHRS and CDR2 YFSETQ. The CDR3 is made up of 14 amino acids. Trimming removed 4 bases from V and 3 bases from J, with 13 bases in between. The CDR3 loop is CASSQAVDDYGYTF. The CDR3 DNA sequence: TGCGCCAGCAGCCAGGCAGTGGATGACTATGGCTACACCTTC.

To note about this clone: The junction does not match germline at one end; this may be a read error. CDR3 sequence reads: CASNLGQGHSHLNF. The CDR3 DNA follows: TGTGCCAGCAATTTAGGACAGGGACATTCACACCTCAACTTT. This chain uses TRBV6-1 with TRBJ1-6; TRBD1 matches at 8 bases. This CDR3 has 14 amino acids. Germline V gene lookup returns CDR1 MNHNS and CDR2 SASEGT.

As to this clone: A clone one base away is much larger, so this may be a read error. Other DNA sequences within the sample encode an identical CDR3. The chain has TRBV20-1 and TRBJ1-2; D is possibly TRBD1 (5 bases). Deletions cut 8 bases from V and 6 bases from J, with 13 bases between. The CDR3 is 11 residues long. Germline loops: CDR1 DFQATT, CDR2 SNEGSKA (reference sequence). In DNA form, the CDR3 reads TGCAGTCCCCGTGGGGACCATGGCTACACCTTC. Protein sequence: CSPRGDHGYTF.

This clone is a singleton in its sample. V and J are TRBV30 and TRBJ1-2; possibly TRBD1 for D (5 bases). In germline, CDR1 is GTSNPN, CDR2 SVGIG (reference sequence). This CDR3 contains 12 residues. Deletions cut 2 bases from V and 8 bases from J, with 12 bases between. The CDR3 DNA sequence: TGTGCCTGGAGTACGTGGGACCGCGGCTACACCTTC. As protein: CAWSTWDRGYTF.